The 20 T cell receptor beta chains presented below share a single source sample, sequenced in a study of CD8+CD57+ T cells in acquired aplastic anemia. The TCR beta profiling, which covered VDJ combination and CDR3 sequence, was carried out using genomic DNA as the template. MiXCR was run by TCRdb on the reads, yielding one entry per CDR3 protein. The table shows approximately 250,000 distinct CDR3 sequences, with approximately 86% occurring only once. All patients picked for sequencing had shown, by flow cytometry, an expansion of CD8+CD57+ cells. Sequencing was done on a sample of sorted CD4+, CD8+, or CD8+CD57+ T cells (not recorded which) from PBMCs. The receptors here all came from a human donor with aplastic anemia.

The sample holds many counts of this clonotype. The chain carries TRBV11-3 and TRBJ1-6, with D perhaps matching TRBD1 (5 bases). CDR1 is SGHNT and CDR2 is YENEEA in the germline V gene. CDR3 size: 14 residues. The V and J ends lost 0 bases and 9 bases respectively, with 9 bases between them. CDR3 nucleotide sequence: TGTGCCAGCAGCTTAGATCTGACAGTTTCACCCCTCCACTTT. Its protein product is CASSLDLTVSPLHF.

The chain uses TRBV2 and TRBJ2-5; the D gene is possibly TRBD2 (6 bases). Germline-derived CDR1 and CDR2 are SNHLY and FYNNEI. The CDR3 loop spans 13 amino acids. V was clipped by 5 bases and J by 10 bases, with 17 bases between them. DNA for the CDR3: TGTGCCAGCAGTTTGCGGGGCCAAGACGGCCAGTACTTC. Residues: CASSLRGQDGQYF. Full variable domain (remainder filled in from reference TRBV2 and TRBJ2-5): EPEVTQTPSHQVTQMGQEVILRCVPISNHLYFYWYRQILGQKVEFLVSFYNNEISEKSEIFDDQFSVERPDGSNFTLKIRSTKLEDSAMYFCASSLRGQDGQYFGPGTRLLVL.

This clonotype was detected only a few times. The chain carries TRBV7-6 and TRBJ1-1, with a weak D call TRBD1 (5 bases). The germline V gene has CDR1 SGHVS and CDR2 FNYEAQ. V lost 0 bases and J 0 bases, leaving 5 bases between the germline ends. The CDR3 loop spans 14 amino acids. Written as DNA, the CDR3 is TGTGCCAGCAGCTTAGCAGGGGTGAACACTGAAGCTTTCTTT. Translation gives CASSLAGVNTEAFF.

The genes are TRBV7-3 and TRBJ1-1; tentatively, D is TRBD1 (6 bases). Germline V gene data show CDR1 as SGHTA and CDR2 as FQGTGA. The germline V and J ends were trimmed by 2 bases and 4 bases, with 14 bases remaining between them. CDR3 size: 15 residues. Here the CDR3 reads CASSLDPTGVTEAFF. CDR3 bases: TGTGCCAGCAGCTTAGATCCGACAGGCGTCACTGAAGCTTTCTTT.

This clonotype was counted a single time. CDR3 sequence reads: CASSLAGGGDDEYF. Written as DNA, the CDR3 is TGTGCCAGCAGCTTAGCAGGCGGAGGGGATGATGAATATTTT. The rearrangement links TRBV7-3 to TRBJ2-3; the D gene is possibly TRBD2 (6 bases). The CDR3 has 14 residues. Trimming pared 2 bases from V and 15 bases from J, leaving 21 bases between. Germline V CDR1 and CDR2: SGHTA, FQGTGA.

This chain uses TRBV19 with TRBJ2-1; 7 bases match TRBD2. The germline V gene encodes CDR1 LNHDA and CDR2 SQIVND (reference sequence). Unmatched junction bases numbered 8, after V lost 5 bases and J lost 4 bases. The CDR3 loop spans 15 amino acids. The CDR3 here is CASSGGGDSYNEQFF. The CDR3 DNA reads TGTGCCAGTAGTGGGGGGGGGGATTCTTACAATGAGCAGTTCTTC.

Turning to this clonotype: The junction differs from germline at one of its ends, possibly a read error. V and J are TRBV10-3 and TRBJ1-2; a possible D gene is TRBD1 (6 bases). The germline gives CDR1 ENHRY, CDR2 SYGVKD. The CDR3 contains 13 residues. The CDR3 region has the DNA TGTGCCATCAGTGTTGGGACAAGGGATGGCTACGCCTTC. This gives the protein CAISVGTRDGYAF.

J is TRBJ1-1 and V is TRBV20-1, with a tentative D call TRBD1 (5 bases). Trimming took off 6 bases at V and 6 bases at J, with 23 bases between the two ends. This CDR3 is built from 15 residues. From germline, CDR1 is DFQATT and CDR2 SNEGSKA (reference sequence). The chain's CDR3 is CSASSWGRKTSEAFF. The DNA for the CDR3 is TGCAGTGCCAGCAGTTGGGGACGCAAGACTTCTGAAGCTTTCTTT.

V and J are TRBV11-2 and TRBJ2-7, with TRBD1 matching 7 bases. The V segment lost 3 bases and the J segment 1 base; nucleotides outside the gene matches: 15. Germline V CDR1 and CDR2: SGHAT, FQNNGV. This CDR3 is built from 18 residues. Here the CDR3 reads CASSLRAEGTALSYEQYV. The CDR3 DNA reads as TGTGCCAGCAGCTTGCGTGCAGAGGGGACAGCCCTTTCCTACGAGCAGTACGTC.

This rearrangement joins TRBV20-1 to TRBJ1-1; D not certain. The CDR3 contains 15 residues. The V end was cut by 6 bases, the J end by 2 bases, with 19 bases between. CDR1 and CDR2 from the germline V gene are DFQATT and SNEGSKA (reference sequence). CDR3: CSARSWGSKNTEAFF. CDR3 DNA: TGCAGTGCCAGAAGTTGGGGAAGCAAAAACACTGAAGCTTTCTTT.

The chain carries TRBV7-8 and TRBJ2-1; TRBD2 is a possible D gene (6 bases). The germline gives CDR1 SGHVS, CDR2 FQNEAQ. Trimming took off 3 bases at V and 13 bases at J, with 25 bases between the two ends. The CDR3 extends over 16 amino acids. The CDR3 here is CASSFHPGGAAHSQFF. CDR3 bases: TGTGCCAGCAGCTTTCATCCAGGCGGGGCAGCCCATTCCCAGTTCTTC.

As to this clonotype: This CDR3 is missing its conserved last phenylalanine or tryptophan, likely due to a read error. It is unclear where the CDR3 begins or ends on the DNA, so no DNA is shown, and the CDR3 is as TCRdb lists it. The V call is TRBV2, the J call TRBJ2-3; TRBD1, the table's D call, was not compared with the DNA. Termini included, the CDR3 measures 14 amino acids. Per the germline V gene, CDR1 is SNHLY and CDR2 is FYNNEI. The CDR3 sequence: CASSYPGDEDMLYS.

The genes are TRBV7-2 and TRBJ2-1; 8 nucleotides line up with TRBD2. CDR3 length equals 16 residues. V shed 0 bases, J shed 12 bases, and the junction held 13 bases outside the gene matches. CDR1 is SGHTA and CDR2 is FQGNSA in the germline V gene. Written as DNA, the CDR3 is TGTGCCAGCAGCTTAGCAGGAGGCGGGGGGAGGGATGTGCAGTTCTTC. Translated, it gives CASSLAGGGGRDVQFF.

This sequence joins TRBV7-4 and TRBJ2-7; the D is unclear. Per the germline V gene, CDR1 is SGHVT and CDR2 is SQSDAQ. The CDR3 covers 12 residues. With 6 bases removed from V and 12 bases from J, the gap between germline ends came to 18 bases. The CDR3 loop reads CASSSGLMSRYV. CDR3 nucleotides: TGTGCCAGCAGTTCGGGTTTAATGAGCAGGTACGTC.

This clonotype was seen once. The chain has TRBV11-3 and TRBJ2-7; 8 bases map to TRBD1. Germline CDR1 and CDR2: SGHNT and YENEEA. V was pared by 0 bases and J by 2 bases, with 6 bases of the junction left unmatched. The CDR3 length is 16 residues. The CDR3 coding sequence is TGTGCCAGCAGCTTAGATCTGACAGGGGTGGCCTACGAGCAGTACTTC. Translating it yields CASSLDLTGVAYEQYF. Filled out from reference TRBV11-3 and TRBJ2-7, the complete variable domain reads EAGVVQSPRYKIIEKKQPVAFWCNPISGHNTLYWYLQNLGQGPELLIRYENEEAVDDSQLPKDRFSAERLKGVDSTLKIQPAELGDSAVYLCASSLDLTGVAYEQYFGPGTRLTVT.

At least ten counts were recorded for this clonotype. The chain is built from TRBV4-1 and TRBJ1-6; no definite D call. V shed 0 bases and J shed 0 bases, with 15 bases lying between them. The V gene's germline CDR1 is MGHRA and CDR2 YSYEKL. The CDR3 totals 19 residues. CDR3 nucleotides: TGCGCCAGCAGCCAAGACCCGGCAGGTTCTGTCTCCTATAATTCACCCCTCCACTTT. Translating gives CASSQDPAGSVSYNSPLHF.

Concerning this clonotype: An end of the junction does not agree with germline; a read error may underlie this. This chain connects TRBV5-5 to TRBJ2-7; D gene uncertain. The length of the CDR3 is 12 residues. Germline lookup yields CDR1 SGHKS and CDR2 YYEKEE (reference sequence). The CDR3 region is CASSKSSYEQYF. The CDR3 DNA is TGCGCCAGCAGCAAGAGCTCCTACGAGCAGTACTTC.

CDR3 sequence reads: CASSQGASRYNEQFF. In DNA, the CDR3 is TGTGCCAGCAGCCAAGGGGCTAGCCGATACAATGAGCAGTTCTTC. The chain couples TRBV3-1 to TRBJ2-1, with D possibly TRBD2 on 5 matching bases. The CDR3 spans 15 residues. V was trimmed by 1 base and J by 4 bases, leaving 11 bases between them. Looked up from germline, CDR1 is LGHDT and CDR2 is YNNKEL (reference sequence).

As for this clonotype: At one of its ends the junction is not consistent with the germline gene, which may arise from a read error. The rearrangement uses TRBV2 and TRBJ2-3; D is tentatively TRBD1 or TRBD2 (6 bases each). The CDR3 is made up of 13 amino acids. The V gene's germline CDR1 is SNHLY and CDR2 FYNNEI. CDR3 loop: CASGDGGPDTRYF. CDR3 sequence (DNA): TGTGCCAGCGGAGACGGGGGCCCCGATACGCGGTATTTT.

The chain combines TRBV11-3 with TRBJ2-5; D may be TRBD2 (6 bases). In germline, CDR1 is SGHNT, CDR2 YENEEA. V gave up 7 bases and J gave up 4 bases, with 19 bases separating them. The length of the CDR3 is 15 residues. The CDR3 DNA reads as TGTGCCAGCAACCCGGAGGGGACCTGGGGAGAGACCCAGTACTTC. Protein sequence: CASNPEGTWGETQYF.